This T cell receptor (beta chain) was captured in a study of T cells after somatic rescue of genetic block. The CDR3 consists of 17 residues. The germline V gene has CDR1 MGHRA and CDR2 YSYEKL. The V gene end was trimmed by 4 bases and the J gene end by 10 bases; junction bases not matched to a gene: 20. Repertoires were generated with immunoSEQ multiplex PCR, while TCRdb's copy carries only in-frame clones and drops some. In the table there are approximately 88,000 clones, more than 80% of which are singletons. Sequencing was performed on peripheral blood mononuclear cells (PBMCs). The TCR originated in a woman under 30. J is TRBJ2-5 and V is TRBV4-1; 8 bases fit TRBD1. The CDR3 DNA sequence: TGCGCCAGCAGCCTCTTCGCAGGGGGCTTGGTGGGATCGATCCAGTACTTC. It yields the protein CASSLFAGGLVGSIQYF.